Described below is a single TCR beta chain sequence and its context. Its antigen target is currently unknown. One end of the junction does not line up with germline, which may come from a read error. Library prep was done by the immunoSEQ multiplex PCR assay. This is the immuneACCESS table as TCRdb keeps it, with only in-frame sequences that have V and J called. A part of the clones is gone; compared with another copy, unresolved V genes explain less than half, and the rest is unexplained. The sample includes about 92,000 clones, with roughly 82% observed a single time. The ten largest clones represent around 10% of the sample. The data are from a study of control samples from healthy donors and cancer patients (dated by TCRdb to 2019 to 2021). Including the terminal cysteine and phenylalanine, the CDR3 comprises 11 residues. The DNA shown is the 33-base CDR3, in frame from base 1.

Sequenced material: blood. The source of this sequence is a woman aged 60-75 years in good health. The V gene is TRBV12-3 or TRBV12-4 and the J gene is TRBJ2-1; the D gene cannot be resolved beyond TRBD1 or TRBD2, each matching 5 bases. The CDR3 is CASSLQGTSVF. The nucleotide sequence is TGTGCCAGCAGTTTACAAGGGACCTCTGTCTTC.